Detailed here is one TCR beta chain. Its antigen is unidentified. The data stem from a study of cytomegalovirus exposure and HLA in healthy donors. Trimming shortened V by 2 bases and J by 7 bases, and 8 bases separated the two germline ends. This CDR3 spans 12 amino acids. The germline gives CDR1 MDHEN, CDR2 SYDVKM. Study results and caveats: The study flagged roughly 160 TCR beta chains as cytomegalovirus-associated.

Healthy bone marrow donors formed the donor group. The primer mix had 60 Vbeta and 13 Jbeta primers. Sequencing was performed with immunoSEQ multiplex PCR; in TCRdb, only in-frame clones are kept and a portion is missing. Listed are tens of thousands of clones; 4.5% to 6% falls within the top ten. The receptor was isolated from a female donor in good health and CMV-seronegative. The chain combines TRBV28 with TRBJ1-2; no firm D call. The sample taken for sequencing was PBMCs. Here the CDR3 reads CASSLNPGGYTF. CDR3 nucleotide sequence: TGTGCCAGCAGTTTAAATCCCGGTGGCTACACCTTC.